The subject of this entry is one TCR beta chain. It was with a sample-barcoded 5' primer and a J-beta primer mix that a second PCR of roughly 7 to 12 cycles was run. TCRdb fed the 5' RACE reads into MiXCR, producing one record per CDR3 protein. The profile shows roughly 1.7 million distinct CDR3 sequences, 30% to 40% of them singletons. The ends lost 5 bases at V and 11 bases at J; junction bases unmatched: 8. This CDR3 has 14 residues. Germline values: CDR1 MNHEY, CDR2 SMNVEV (reference sequence). This record comes from a study of blood T cells in healthy people across ages. The rearrangement links TRBV27 to TRBJ1-6; TRBD1 matches 8 bases. The origin of this receptor is a woman in her 30s in good health. Source material: blood. CDR3 protein: CASSPDRGLAPLHF. The DNA of the CDR3 is TGTGCCAGCAGTCCAGACAGGGGTTTGGCACCCCTCCACTTT.